The entry below gives a single TCR beta chain sequence along with its context. The data were produced by immunoSEQ multiplex PCR, yet TCRdb's version contains in-frame clones alone and is incomplete. The table includes a few hundred thousand clones, approximately 89% detected once. The data belong to a study of blood T cell repertoires in COVID-19. Study-wide context: Italy, Spain and the United States were the sources of the convalescent and acute COVID-19 samples. T cells, B-cell-depleted T cells, or PBMCs supplied cDNA or gDNA.

Trimming took off 5 bases at V and 8 bases at J, with 15 bases between the two ends. The V gene's germline CDR1 is SGHTA and CDR2 FQGNSA. The CDR3 covers 14 residues. Researchers sorted participants into cohorts using their self-reported clinical history. The chain joins TRBV7-2 to TRBJ1-4; D is ambiguous. The clonotype originates from a woman aged 40 to 55 who had recovered from COVID-19. Sequenced material: PBMCs or T cells enriched from blood (not recorded which). CDR3 loop: CASSRRTDREKLFF. The CDR3 region has the DNA TGTGCCAGCAGCCGTCGGACTGACCGGGAAAAACTGTTTTTT.